This T cell receptor beta chain is from a study of naive and memory T cell subsets. Findings of the study overall: The power law exponent of TCR abundance differed between naive and memory cells. Over 95% of naive TCR sequences appeared only once, unlike memory subsets. Activation and differentiation may alter RNA-based TCR counts.

V shed 1 base and J shed 7 bases, with 17 bases lying between them. The CDR3 runs 15 residues. The germline CDR1 and CDR2 sequences are SGHTA and FQGNSA. The sample holds a few counts of this clonotype. What it recognizes is unknown. An equimolar mix of two oligonucleotides served as the beta constant-region primer for TRBC1 and TRBC2. Ligation attached a single-stranded oligonucleotide with a 12-nucleotide UMI and the SP2 primer to the cDNA 3' end. One entry per CDR3 protein results from TCRdb running MiXCR on the UMI-ligation and nested PCR reads. The sample lists some 21,000 distinct CDR3 sequences; approximately 11% were seen once.

This chain uses TRBV7-2 with TRBJ2-7; perhaps TRBD2 as D (7 bases). The specimen sequenced was central memory CD8+ T cells from blood. The source is a human donor in good health. The CDR3 sequence is CASSLGGGPQEEQYF. The CDR3 DNA sequence: TGTGCCAGCAGCTTAGGGGGGGGCCCGCAGGAAGAGCAGTACTTC.